Reported below is one TCR beta chain. Its antigen is not identified. The entry originates in a study of long-term antiretroviral therapy in people with HIV. Regarding the study as a whole: Relative to transplant donor controls, diversity remained lower despite increasing after ART. Unavailable data included ART adherence, viral resistance and therapy changes (switches in treatment). HIV repertoire CDR3 lengths ranged less widely than those of controls.

The samples comprised roughly 0.9-10 million cryopreserved PBMC ahead of DNA extraction. At the survey level, the v3.0 immunoSEQ assay was run. Profiling relied on immunoSEQ multiplex PCR, and the TCRdb table lists in-frame clones only, not all of them. The repertoire includes 35,000 to 40,000 clones, 75% to 85% of them detected once, and about 12% sits in the top ten. Sequenced here: unsorted PBMCs, sampled 0.3 years after starting antiretroviral therapy. This TCR derives from a man younger than 30 with HIV.

The CDR3 bases are TGCGCCAGCAGCAGGAGGCAGGGGAATGAAAAACTGTTTTTT. Protein product: CASSRRQGNEKLFF. The chain is built from TRBV5-1 and TRBJ1-4; weak D call: TRBD1 (6 bases). Trimming took 4 bases from V and 5 from J, leaving 12 bases between them. From germline, CDR1 is SGHRS and CDR2 YFSETQ. The CDR3 loop spans 14 amino acids.